Below, one T cell receptor beta chain is given with its context. The CDR3 extends 3 residues past the end of the read, so its final part is completed from the germline J gene. TCRdb keeps only in-frame clones here, not all; method: immunoSEQ multiplex PCR. Listed are under 50,000 clones; 4.8% falls within the top ten. Trimming took 8 bases from V and 1 from J, leaving 13 bases between them. This CDR3 region has 14 residues. Germline CDR1 LNHDA, CDR2 SQIVND (reference sequence). The record originates from a study of T cells in women clearing cervical HPV infection. Study-wide context: For cases, blood was sampled a median roughly 150 days after lesion detection, interquartile range about 80 to 220 days.

This TCR derives from a woman aged 18 to 75 with a cervical HPV16 infection that either progressed to CIN3+ or cleared (not recorded which). The chain uses TRBV19 and TRBJ2-3; D is perhaps TRBD2 (5 bases). The sequenced sample was blood buffy coat. The CDR3 loop is CASSAAGGTDTQYF. The DNA read from the CDR3 is TGTGCCAGTTCGGCCGCCGGGGGCACAGATACG.